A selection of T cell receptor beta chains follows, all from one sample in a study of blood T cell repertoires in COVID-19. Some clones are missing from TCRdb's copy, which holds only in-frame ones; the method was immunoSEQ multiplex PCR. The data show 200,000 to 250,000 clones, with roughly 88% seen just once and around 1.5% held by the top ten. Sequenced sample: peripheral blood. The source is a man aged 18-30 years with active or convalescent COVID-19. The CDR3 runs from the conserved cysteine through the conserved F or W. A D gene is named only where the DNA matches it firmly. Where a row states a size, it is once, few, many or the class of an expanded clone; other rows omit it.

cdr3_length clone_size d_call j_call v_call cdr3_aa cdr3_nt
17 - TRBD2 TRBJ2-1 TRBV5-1 CASSAGLAGGPYNEQFF TGCGCCAGCAGCGCGGGACTAGCGGGAGGTCCCTACAATGAGCAGTTCTTC
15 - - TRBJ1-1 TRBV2 CASSKIQGLGTEAFF TGTGCCAGCAGTAAAATACAGGGATTGGGCACTGAAGCTTTCTTT
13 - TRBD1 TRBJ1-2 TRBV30 CAWSGRDRVIYTF TGTGCCTGGAGTGGACGGGACAGGGTAATCTACACCTTC
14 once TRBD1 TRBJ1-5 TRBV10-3 CAISVQGPDQPQHF TGTGCCATCAGCGTACAGGGGCCGGATCAGCCCCAGCATTTT
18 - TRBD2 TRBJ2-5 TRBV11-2 CASSLELIAGGVEETQYF TGTGCCAGCAGCTTAGAGTTGATCGCGGGAGGGGTAGAAGAGACCCAGTACTTC
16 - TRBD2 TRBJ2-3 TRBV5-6 CASRPTTSANTDTQYF TGTGCCAGCAGACCTACCACTAGCGCCAACACAGATACGCAGTATTTT
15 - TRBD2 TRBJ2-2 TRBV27 CASSLSAAGAGELFF TGTGCCAGCAGTTTATCGGCCGCGGGGGCCGGGGAGCTGTTTTTT
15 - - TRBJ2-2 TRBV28 CASSPQVANTGELFF TGTGCCAGCAGTCCTCAGGTAGCGAACACCGGGGAGCTGTTTTTT
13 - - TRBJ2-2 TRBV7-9 CASSLVDTGELFF TGTGCCAGCAGCTTAGTAGACACCGGGGAGCTGTTTTTT
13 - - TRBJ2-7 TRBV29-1 CSAKIRSSYEQYF TGCAGCGCAAAAATAAGGAGCTCCTACGAGCAGTACTTC
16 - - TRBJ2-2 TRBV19 CASNPKGEQSTGELFF TGTGCCAGTAATCCCAAGGGGGAACAGAGCACCGGGGAGCTGTTTTTT
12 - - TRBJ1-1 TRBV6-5 CASSFAGAEAFF TGTGCCAGCAGTTTTGCCGGGGCTGAAGCTTTCTTT
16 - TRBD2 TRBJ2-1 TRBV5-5 CASSLNSGGAYNEQFF TGTGCCAGCAGCTTGAATAGCGGGGGAGCCTACAATGAGCAGTTCTTC
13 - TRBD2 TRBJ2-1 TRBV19 CASKRGAYNEQFF TGTGCCAGTAAACGGGGGGCCTACAATGAGCAGTTCTTC
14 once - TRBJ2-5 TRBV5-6 CASSLAQGMETQYF TGTGCCAGCAGCTTGGCCCAGGGGATGGAGACCCAGTACTTC
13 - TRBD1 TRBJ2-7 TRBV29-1 CSVSGTGAQGQYF TGCAGCGTTTCTGGGACAGGGGCTCAGGGACAGTACTTC
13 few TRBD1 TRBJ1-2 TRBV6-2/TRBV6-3 CASSRDRAGGYTF TGTGCCAGCAGTCGGGACAGGGCTGGTGGCTACACCTTC
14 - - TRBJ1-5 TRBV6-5 CASSWGDSNQPQHF TGTGCCAGCAGTTGGGGGGATAGCAATCAGCCCCAGCATTTT
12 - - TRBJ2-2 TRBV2 CASSFSMGGLFF TGTGCCAGCAGCTTCAGCATGGGGGGGCTGTTTTTT
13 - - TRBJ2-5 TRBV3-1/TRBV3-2 CASSHGGQETQYF TGTGCCAGCAGCCACGGCGGGCAAGAGACCCAGTACTTC
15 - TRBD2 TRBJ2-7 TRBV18 CASSPPSGTSYEQYF TGTGCCAGCTCACCACCTAGCGGGACGTCCTACGAGCAGTACTTC
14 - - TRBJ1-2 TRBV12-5 CASGLPTASYGYTF TGTGCTAGTGGTTTACCGACAGCTTCCTATGGCTACACCTTC
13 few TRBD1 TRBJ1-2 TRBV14 CASSQDRAYGYTF TGTGCCAGCAGCCAGGACAGGGCCTATGGCTACACCTTC
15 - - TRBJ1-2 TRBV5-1 CASSLDRSSSYGYTF TGCGCCAGCAGCTTGGACAGATCCTCGTCATATGGCTACACCTTC
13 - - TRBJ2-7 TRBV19 CATATVPLYEQYF TGTGCCACCGCGACAGTGCCTCTCTACGAGCAGTACTTC
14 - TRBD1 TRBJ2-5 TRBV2 CASGAGGERETQYF TGTGCCAGCGGGGCAGGGGGCGAACGGGAGACCCAGTACTTC
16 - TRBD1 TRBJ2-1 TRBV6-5 CASSYPGTGGKNEQFF TGTGCCAGCAGTTACCCCGGGACAGGGGGCAAGAATGAGCAGTTCTTC
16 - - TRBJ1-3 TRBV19 CASSTHTGLAGNTIYF TGTGCCAGTAGTACCCACACAGGGTTGGCTGGAAACACCATATATTTT
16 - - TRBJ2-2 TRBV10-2 CASSDGRGANTEELFF TGCGCCAGCAGTGACGGGAGAGGCGCGAACACCGAGGAGCTGTTTTTT
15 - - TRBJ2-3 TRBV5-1 CASSLDRAGSDTQYF TGCGCCAGCAGCTTGGACAGGGCAGGATCGGATACGCAGTATTTT
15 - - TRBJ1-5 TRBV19 CASSGWVTTNQPQHF TGTGCCAGTAGTGGGTGGGTGACAACGAATCAGCCCCAGCATTTT
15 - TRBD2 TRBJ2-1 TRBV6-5 CASSLRLASNNEQFF TGTGCCAGCAGTCTACGACTAGCGTCTAACAATGAGCAGTTCTTC
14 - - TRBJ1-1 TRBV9 CASSSGILNTEAFF TGTGCCAGCAGCTCGGGGATTTTGAACACTGAAGCTTTCTTT
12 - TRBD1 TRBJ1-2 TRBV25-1 CASGQGKDGYTF TGTGCCAGCGGACAGGGAAAGGATGGCTACACCTTC
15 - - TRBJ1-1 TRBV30 CAWRNPGWLNTEAFF TGTGCCTGGAGGAACCCGGGATGGTTGAACACTGAAGCTTTCTTT
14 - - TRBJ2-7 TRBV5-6 CASSLRGSYYEQYF TGTGCCAGCAGCTTGCGCGGGTCCTACTACGAGCAGTACTTC
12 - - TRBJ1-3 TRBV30 CAWRPGQNTIYF TGTGCCTGGAGGCCGGGTCAGAACACCATATATTTT
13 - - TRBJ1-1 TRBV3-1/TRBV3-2 CASSSQENTEAFF TGTGCCAGCAGCTCCCAGGAGAACACTGAAGCTTTCTTT
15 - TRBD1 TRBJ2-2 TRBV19 CASSTNRGLTGELFF TGTGCCAGTAGTACAAACAGGGGGCTCACCGGGGAGCTGTTTTTT
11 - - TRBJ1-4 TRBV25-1 CASGTWEKLFF TGTGCCAGCGGTACTTGGGAAAAACTGTTTTTT
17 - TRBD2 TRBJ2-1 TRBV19 CASASSGRFSSYNEQFF TGTGCCTCCGCGTCCAGCGGGAGGTTCAGCTCCTACAATGAGCAGTTCTTC
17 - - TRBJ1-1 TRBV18 CASSPKTATGGNTEAFF TGTGCCAGCTCACCGAAGACGGCAACCGGGGGGAACACTGAAGCTTTCTTT
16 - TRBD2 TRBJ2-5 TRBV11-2 CASSLGSGGWQETQYF TGTGCCAGCAGCTTAGGGTCGGGAGGATGGCAAGAGACCCAGTACTTC
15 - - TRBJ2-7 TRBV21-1 CASSAGDRSSYEQYF TGTGCCAGCAGCGCCGGCGACAGGAGCTCCTACGAGCAGTACTTC
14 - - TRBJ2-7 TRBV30 CACNHAGSSYEQYF TGTGCCTGTAATCATGCGGGGTCCTCCTACGAGCAGTACTTC
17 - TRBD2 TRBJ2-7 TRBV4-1 CASSQEGTSGRAYEQYF TGCGCCAGCAGCCAGGAGGGGACTAGCGGGAGGGCCTACGAGCAGTACTTC
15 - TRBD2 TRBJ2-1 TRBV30 CAWSAIGRAYNEQFF TGTGCCTGGAGTGCCATCGGGAGGGCCTACAATGAGCAGTTCTTC
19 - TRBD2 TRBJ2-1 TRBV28 CASSLSSGRARSSYNEQFF TGTGCCAGCAGTTTATCTAGCGGGAGGGCTCGGAGCTCCTACAATGAGCAGTTCTTC
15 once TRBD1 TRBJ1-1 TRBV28 CASSPEGQINTEAFF TGTGCCAGCAGTCCGGAGGGACAGATAAACACTGAAGCTTTCTTT
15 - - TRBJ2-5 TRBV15 CATSLSYGNEETQYF TGTGCCACCAGCTTATCGTACGGGAACGAAGAGACCCAGTACTTC
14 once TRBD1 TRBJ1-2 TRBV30 CAWSVQGNSYGYTF TGTGCCTGGAGTGTACAGGGGAATTCCTATGGCTACACCTTC
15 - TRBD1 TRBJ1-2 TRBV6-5 CASSTQGARDYGYTF TGTGCCAGCAGTACGCAGGGGGCGCGAGACTATGGCTACACCTTC
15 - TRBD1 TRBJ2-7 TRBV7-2 CASSVTGGNGGEQYF TGTGCCAGCAGCGTCACAGGGGGCAATGGAGGCGAGCAGTACTTC